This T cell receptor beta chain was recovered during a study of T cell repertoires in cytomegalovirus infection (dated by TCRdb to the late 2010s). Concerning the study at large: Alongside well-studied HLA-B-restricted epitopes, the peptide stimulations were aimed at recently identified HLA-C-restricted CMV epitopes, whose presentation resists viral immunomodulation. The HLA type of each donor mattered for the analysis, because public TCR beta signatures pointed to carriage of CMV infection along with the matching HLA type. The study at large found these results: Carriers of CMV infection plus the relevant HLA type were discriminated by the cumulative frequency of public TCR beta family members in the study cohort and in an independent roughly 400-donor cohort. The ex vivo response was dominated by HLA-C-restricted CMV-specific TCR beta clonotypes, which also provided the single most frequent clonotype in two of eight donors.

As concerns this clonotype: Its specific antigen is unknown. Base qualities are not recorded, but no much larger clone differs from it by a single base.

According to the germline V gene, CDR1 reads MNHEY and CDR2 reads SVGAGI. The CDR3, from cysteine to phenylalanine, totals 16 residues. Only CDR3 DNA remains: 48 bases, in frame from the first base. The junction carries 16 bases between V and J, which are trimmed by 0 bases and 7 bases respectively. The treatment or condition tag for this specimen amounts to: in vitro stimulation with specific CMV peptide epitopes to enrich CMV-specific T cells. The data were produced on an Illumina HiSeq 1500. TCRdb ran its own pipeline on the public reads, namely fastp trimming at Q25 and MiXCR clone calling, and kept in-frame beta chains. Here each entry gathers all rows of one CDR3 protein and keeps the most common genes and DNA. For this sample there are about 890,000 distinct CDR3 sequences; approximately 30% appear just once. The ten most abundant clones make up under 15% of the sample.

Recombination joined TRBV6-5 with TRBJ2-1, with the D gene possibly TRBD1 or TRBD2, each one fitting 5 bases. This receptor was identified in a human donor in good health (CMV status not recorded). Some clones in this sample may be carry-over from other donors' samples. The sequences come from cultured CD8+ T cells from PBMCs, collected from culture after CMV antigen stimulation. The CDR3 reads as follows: CASSYSKGVGDNEQFF. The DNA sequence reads TGTGCCAGCAGTTACTCGAAAGGGGTGGGGGATAATGAGCAGTTCTTC.